These T cell receptor beta chains were read from a single sample in a study of cytomegalovirus exposure and HLA in healthy donors. Using immunoSEQ multiplex PCR, the repertoire was profiled, and TCRdb retains in-frame clones only, with some absent. The sample includes about 150,000 clones. The sequenced sample was PBMCs. These receptors were obtained from a woman in her forties or fifties in good health and CMV-seronegative. The CDR3 runs from the conserved cysteine through the conserved F or W. Fields, in order: CDR3 protein, V gene, D gene. D genes are given only for firm matches.

CDR3 protein: CASSGRDRPYEQYF
V gene: TRBV5-1
D gene: TRBD1

CDR3 protein: CASSRGRGMNTEAFF
V gene: TRBV28
D gene: TRBD1

CDR3 protein: CASTDYQGYEQYF
V gene: TRBV28
D gene: NA

CDR3 protein: CASSIQGANEQYF
V gene: TRBV19
D gene: TRBD1

CDR3 protein: CASGLPSDSSKGYTF
V gene: TRBV12-5
D gene: NA

CDR3 protein: CASSSGPGLAGGQETQYF
V gene: TRBV5-1
D gene: TRBD2

CDR3 protein: CASSLESIGTYEQYF
V gene: TRBV5-5
D gene: NA

CDR3 protein: CASSPPNGLQETQYF
V gene: TRBV18
D gene: NA

CDR3 protein: CASSARGAGGTGELFF
V gene: TRBV9
D gene: NA

CDR3 protein: CASGFTGGGETQYF
V gene: TRBV12-5
D gene: TRBD1

CDR3 protein: CASSFQGNYEQYF
V gene: TRBV5-1
D gene: NA

CDR3 protein: CASSDRGQGNQPQHF
V gene: TRBV6-1
D gene: NA

CDR3 protein: CASSGTGGYGYTF
V gene: TRBV14
D gene: TRBD1

CDR3 protein: CATSSGRTYEQYF
V gene: TRBV15
D gene: TRBD2

CDR3 protein: CASSPPSGMDDEQYF
V gene: TRBV18
D gene: NA

CDR3 protein: CASSEGQSYGYTF
V gene: TRBV6-5
D gene: TRBD1

CDR3 protein: CASKLQGKETQYF
V gene: TRBV19
D gene: NA

CDR3 protein: CASSYPDSDTQYF
V gene: TRBV7-3
D gene: NA

CDR3 protein: CASSEAGAGEETQYF
V gene: TRBV6-1
D gene: NA

CDR3 protein: CASSTGLAGSANEQYF
V gene: TRBV5-1
D gene: TRBD2

CDR3 protein: CASSRTGYNEQFF
V gene: TRBV7-3
D gene: NA

CDR3 protein: CASTLHRGKIQYF
V gene: TRBV28
D gene: NA

CDR3 protein: CASSYRRASTDTQYF
V gene: TRBV7-2
D gene: NA

CDR3 protein: CASSSGTVNSPLHF
V gene: TRBV27
D gene: TRBD1

CDR3 protein: CASSIPTREQYF
V gene: TRBV19
D gene: NA

CDR3 protein: CASTIKAGGGGYTF
V gene: TRBV6-5
D gene: TRBD1

CDR3 protein: CASSRPKRRDTQYF
V gene: TRBV28
D gene: NA

CDR3 protein: CASSWGADTQYF
V gene: TRBV5-1
D gene: NA

CDR3 protein: CASSLEPGVAHEQYF
V gene: TRBV11-2
D gene: NA

CDR3 protein: CASSIARASGANVLTF
V gene: TRBV19
D gene: NA

CDR3 protein: CASSQGLAGLGTGELFF
V gene: TRBV4-2
D gene: TRBD2

CDR3 protein: CASSLVEDRGEAFF
V gene: TRBV7-9
D gene: TRBD1

CDR3 protein: CASSTRGRDTEAFF
V gene: TRBV19
D gene: TRBD1

CDR3 protein: CASSQDRIAGSVYNEQFF
V gene: TRBV4-3
D gene: TRBD2

CDR3 protein: CASSPLEAEQYF
V gene: TRBV18
D gene: NA

CDR3 protein: CASRNTGIREQYF
V gene: TRBV11-2
D gene: NA

CDR3 protein: CASGLTGGLGDTQYF
V gene: TRBV6-1
D gene: TRBD2

CDR3 protein: CASQPPQEDVSYEQYF
V gene: TRBV28
D gene: NA

CDR3 protein: CASRLRTGFYYEQYF
V gene: TRBV6-5
D gene: TRBD1

CDR3 protein: CASSQDRTGEKLFF
V gene: TRBV4-2
D gene: TRBD1

CDR3 protein: CASRQQGEGQPQHF
V gene: TRBV6-1
D gene: TRBD1

CDR3 protein: CASSDQGYTEAFF
V gene: TRBV5-4
D gene: NA

CDR3 protein: CASGNGGATDTQYF
V gene: TRBV5-1
D gene: TRBD2

CDR3 protein: CASSLREGTQYF
V gene: TRBV6-1
D gene: TRBD2

CDR3 protein: CASSQERSISTDTQYF
V gene: TRBV4-3
D gene: NA

CDR3 protein: CASSLAPGSEQYF
V gene: TRBV27
D gene: NA

CDR3 protein: CASSSRLAGSTDTQYF
V gene: TRBV5-1
D gene: TRBD2

CDR3 protein: CASRPPGLAGSDTQYF
V gene: TRBV19
D gene: TRBD2

CDR3 protein: CASSLGPSGGQPQHF
V gene: TRBV27
D gene: NA

CDR3 protein: CASSRASVYNEQFF
V gene: TRBV28
D gene: NA

CDR3 protein: CASSQPGQGGTEAFF
V gene: TRBV5-1
D gene: TRBD1

CDR3 protein: CASRTGVNYGYTF
V gene: TRBV6-5
D gene: TRBD1

CDR3 protein: CASGVDRGGEQYF
V gene: TRBV6-5
D gene: TRBD1

CDR3 protein: CASSPDINQPQHF
V gene: TRBV18
D gene: NA

CDR3 protein: CASSTVRNTGELFF
V gene: TRBV5-6
D gene: NA

CDR3 protein: CASRPQGTNQPQHF
V gene: TRBV25-1
D gene: NA

CDR3 protein: CASSLGSGRANEQFF
V gene: TRBV11-2
D gene: TRBD2

CDR3 protein: CASSLSDTQYF
V gene: TRBV28
D gene: NA

CDR3 protein: CASTPRGTSNTGELFF
V gene: TRBV4-2
D gene: NA